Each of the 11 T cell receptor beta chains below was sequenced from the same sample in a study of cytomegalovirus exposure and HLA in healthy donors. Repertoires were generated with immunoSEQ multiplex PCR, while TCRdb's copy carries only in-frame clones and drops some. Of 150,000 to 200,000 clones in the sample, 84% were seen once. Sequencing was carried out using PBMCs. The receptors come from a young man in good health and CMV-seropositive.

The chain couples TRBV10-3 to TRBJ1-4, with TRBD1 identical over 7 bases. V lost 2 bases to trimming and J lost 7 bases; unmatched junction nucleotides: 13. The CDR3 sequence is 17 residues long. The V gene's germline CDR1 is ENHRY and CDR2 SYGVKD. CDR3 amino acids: CAISERPTGHGAEKLFF. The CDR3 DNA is TGTGCCATCAGTGAGCGACCGACAGGGCATGGGGCTGAAAAACTGTTTTTT.

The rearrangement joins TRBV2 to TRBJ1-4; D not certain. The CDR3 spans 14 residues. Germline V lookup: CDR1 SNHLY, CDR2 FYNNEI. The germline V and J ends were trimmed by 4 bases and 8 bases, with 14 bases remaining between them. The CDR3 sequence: CASSVAHSGEKLFF. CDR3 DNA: TGTGCCAGCAGTGTGGCCCACAGTGGGGAAAAACTGTTTTTT.

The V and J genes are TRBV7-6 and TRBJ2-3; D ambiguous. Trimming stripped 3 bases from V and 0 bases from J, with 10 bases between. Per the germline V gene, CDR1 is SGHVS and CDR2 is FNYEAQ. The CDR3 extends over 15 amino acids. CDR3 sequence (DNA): TGTGCCAGCAGCTTCCAGGCCCTAAGCACAGATACGCAGTATTTT. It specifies CASSFQALSTDTQYF.

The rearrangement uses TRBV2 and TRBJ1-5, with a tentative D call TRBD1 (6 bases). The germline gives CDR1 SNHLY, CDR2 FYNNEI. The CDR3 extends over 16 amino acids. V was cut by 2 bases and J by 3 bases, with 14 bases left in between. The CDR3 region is CASSEQGPHHNQPQHF. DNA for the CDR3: TGTGCCAGCAGTGAACAGGGGCCCCATCACAATCAGCCCCAGCATTTT.

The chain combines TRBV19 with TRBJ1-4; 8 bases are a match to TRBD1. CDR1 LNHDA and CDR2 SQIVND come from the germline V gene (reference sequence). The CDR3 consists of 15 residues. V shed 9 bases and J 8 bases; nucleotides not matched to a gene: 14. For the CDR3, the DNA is TGTGCCAGCCGGCCTGGCGGGGACAGGTTGGAAAAACTGTTTTTT. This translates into CASRPGGDRLEKLFF.

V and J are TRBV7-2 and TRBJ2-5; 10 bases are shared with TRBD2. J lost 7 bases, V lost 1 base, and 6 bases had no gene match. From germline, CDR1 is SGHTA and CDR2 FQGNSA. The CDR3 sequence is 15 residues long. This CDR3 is CASSLEPSGGPTQYF. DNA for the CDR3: TGTGCCAGCAGCTTAGAGCCTAGCGGGGGCCCGACCCAGTACTTC.

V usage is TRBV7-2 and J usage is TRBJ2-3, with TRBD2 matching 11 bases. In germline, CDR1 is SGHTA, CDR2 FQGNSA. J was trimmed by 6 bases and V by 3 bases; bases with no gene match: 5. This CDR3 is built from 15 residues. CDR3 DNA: TGTGCCAGCAGCTTTTTAGCGGGGGGGAGGGATACGCAGTATTTT. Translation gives CASSFLAGGRDTQYF.

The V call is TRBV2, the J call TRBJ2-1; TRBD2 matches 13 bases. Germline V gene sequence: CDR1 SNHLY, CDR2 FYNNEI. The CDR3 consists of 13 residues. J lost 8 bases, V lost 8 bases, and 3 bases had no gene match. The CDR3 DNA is TGTGCCAGCTGGACTAGCGGGAGCCATGAGCAGTTCTTC. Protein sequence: CASWTSGSHEQFF.

This CDR3 is CAWSEHNNQPQHF. CDR3 sequence (DNA): TGTGCCTGGAGTGAACACAATAATCAGCCCCAGCATTTT. V gene TRBV30 combines with J gene TRBJ1-5, with no clear D. This CDR3 has 13 residues. Germline loops: CDR1 GTSNPN, CDR2 SVGIG (reference sequence). V lost 1 base, J lost 4 bases, and 8 bases lay in between.

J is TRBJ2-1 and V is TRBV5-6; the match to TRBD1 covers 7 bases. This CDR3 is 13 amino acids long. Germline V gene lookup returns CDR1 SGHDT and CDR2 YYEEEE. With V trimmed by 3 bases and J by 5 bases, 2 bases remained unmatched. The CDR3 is CASSWDRNNEQFF. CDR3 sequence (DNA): TGTGCCAGCAGCTGGGACAGAAACAATGAGCAGTTCTTC.

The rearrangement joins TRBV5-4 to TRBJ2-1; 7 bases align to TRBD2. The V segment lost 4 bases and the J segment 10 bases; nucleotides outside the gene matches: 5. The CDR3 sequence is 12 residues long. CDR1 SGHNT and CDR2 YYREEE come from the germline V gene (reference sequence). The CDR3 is CASSVNSGEQFF. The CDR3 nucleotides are TGTGCCAGCAGCGTAAATAGCGGGGAGCAGTTCTTC.